The T cell receptor (beta chain) described here comes from a study of Tregs in tolerant kidney transplant recipients. Study information: Mixed chimerism was transient after nonmyeloablative marrow transplants from related graft donors.

Study-wide results and limits: Tolerant patients' donor-specific Tregs expanded beyond overall Tregs, suggesting antigen-driven growth.

The CDR3 sequence is 15 residues long. The J segment lost 5 bases and the V segment lost 2 bases, leaving 8 bases of the junction unmatched. The germline V gene has CDR1 KGHSH and CDR2 LQKENI. Libraries were prepared by immunoSEQ multiplex PCR; TCRdb keeps only in-frame clonotypes and omits some of them. The profile shows over 50,000 clones, over 75% of them singletons. With regard to this clone: The antigen remains unidentified.

The chain links TRBV18 to TRBJ1-2, with 7 bases matching TRBD1. The source of this sequence is a human donor who received a combined kidney and bone marrow transplant. The specimen was Tregs from blood, collected before the transplant. CDR3 nucleotide sequence: TGTGCCAGCTCACCATTCGCCCAGGGGGGATATGGCTACACCTTC. This gives the protein CASSPFAQGGYGYTF.